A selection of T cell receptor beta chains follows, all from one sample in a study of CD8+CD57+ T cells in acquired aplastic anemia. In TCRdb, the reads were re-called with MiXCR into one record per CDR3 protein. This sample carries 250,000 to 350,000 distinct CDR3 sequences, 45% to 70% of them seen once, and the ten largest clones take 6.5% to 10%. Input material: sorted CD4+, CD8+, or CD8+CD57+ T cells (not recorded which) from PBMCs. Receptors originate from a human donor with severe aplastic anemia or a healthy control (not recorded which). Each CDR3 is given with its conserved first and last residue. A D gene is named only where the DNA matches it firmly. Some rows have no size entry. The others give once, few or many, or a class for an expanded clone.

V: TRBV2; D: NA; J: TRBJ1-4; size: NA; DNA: TGTGCCAGCAGTGAAGGGGGTTCAAGGAGTGAAAAACTGTTTTTT; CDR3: CASSEGGSRSEKLFF
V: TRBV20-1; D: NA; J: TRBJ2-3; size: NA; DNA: TGCAGTGGCTGCCCCCCGACTAGTTTTTCCACAGATACGCAGTATTTT; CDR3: CSGCPPTSFSTDTQYF
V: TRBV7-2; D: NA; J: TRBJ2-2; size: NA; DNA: TGTGCCAGCAGCTTTACAGCATTCGGCACCGGGGAGCTGTTTTTT; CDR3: CASSFTAFGTGELFF
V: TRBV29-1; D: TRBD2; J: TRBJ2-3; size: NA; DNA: TGCAGCGTTGAAGAGTTGGTGGGGGGGTTCACAGATACGCAGTATTTT; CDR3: CSVEELVGGFTDTQYF
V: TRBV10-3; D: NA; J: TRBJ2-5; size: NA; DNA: TGTGCCAGCAGTTACTGGCAGGGTGCCGAGACCCAGTACTTC; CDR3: CASSYWQGAETQYF
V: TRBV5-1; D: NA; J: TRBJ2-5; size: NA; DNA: TGCGCCAGCAGGTCCTCCCCTGGACTTGGGGAGACCCAGTACTTC; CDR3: CASRSSPGLGETQYF
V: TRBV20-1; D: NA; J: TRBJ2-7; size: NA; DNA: TGCAGTGCTACGGAAGGGGGCGAGCAGTACTTC; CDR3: CSATEGGEQYF
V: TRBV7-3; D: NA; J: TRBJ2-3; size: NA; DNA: TGTGCCAGCAGCCACACTATGGCAACCACTAGCACAGATACGCAGTATTTT; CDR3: CASSHTMATTSTDTQYF
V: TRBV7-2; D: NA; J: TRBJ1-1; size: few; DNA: TGTGCCAGCAGCTTAGCGGCCCCGACAAACACTGAAGCTTTCTTT; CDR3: CASSLAAPTNTEAFF
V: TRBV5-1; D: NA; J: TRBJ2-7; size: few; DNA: TGCGCCAGCAGCGTGGGGTTAGGGGGTTCCTACGAGCAGTACTTC; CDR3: CASSVGLGGSYEQYF